What follows is one T cell receptor (beta chain) and its context. Its antigen is unidentified. These data are taken from a study of Ad26.COV2.S vaccination and SARS-CoV-2 variants. In the study overall: Donor joined the COV1001 Ad26.COV2.S trial arm. Points from the study as a whole: Relative to placebo recipients, vaccine recipients exhibited elevated spike-specific TCR breadth. Substantial post-vaccination breadth of spike-specific CD8+ and CD4+ T cell responses was reported.

Assay used: immunoSEQ multiplex PCR; TCRdb lists only in-frame clones, some missing. The table shows about half a million clones, with roughly nine tenths occurring only once. The sample's treatment: around 19 received Ad26.COV2.S at low or high dose, single or two shots; a few received placebo; per-sample allocation not given. Sampling was done on day 63 after the first vaccine or placebo injection. This CDR3 is built from 15 residues. With V trimmed by 6 bases and J by 4 bases, 9 bases remained unmatched. Germline CDR1 SQVTM, CDR2 ANQGSEA. The sequence derives from a person between 18 and 59 years old who received the Ad26.COV2.S COVID-19 vaccine or a placebo. The V call is TRBV29-1, the J call TRBJ2-5; 12 bases line up with TRBD2. Sequencing was performed on peripheral blood, taken in a trial of Ad26.COV2.S vaccine versus placebo. The CDR3 region is CSVRASGGGGETQYF. The CDR3 DNA is TGCAGCGTACGTGCTAGCGGGGGGGGCGGAGAGACCCAGTACTTC.